This T cell receptor (beta chain) was recovered during a study of cytomegalovirus exposure and HLA in healthy donors. The V end was cut by 6 bases, the J end by 1 base, with 13 bases between. CDR3 size: 14 residues. From germline, CDR1 is SGHDT and CDR2 YYEEEE. In the PCR, 60 Vbeta and 13 Jbeta primers were used. Assay used: immunoSEQ multiplex PCR; TCRdb lists only in-frame clones, some missing. Its listing shows about 130,000 clones. At collection, donors were nominally healthy, but unrecorded immune exposures were probable. Details on this clone: The antigen remains unidentified.

Whole-study findings and limits: An Asian-associated ancestry cluster reportedly showed fewer N-insertions than the approximately 700-donor mean in a later analysis.

The material sequenced was PBMCs. V is TRBV5-6 and J is TRBJ1-1; tentatively, D is TRBD1 (5 bases). The TCR was taken from a woman aged 60-75 years in good health and CMV-seronegative. The CDR3 sequence is CASNTQGQNTEAFF. The DNA of the CDR3 is TGTGCCAGCAACACACAAGGACAGAACACTGAAGCTTTCTTT.